This passage covers 16 T cell receptor beta chains from one sample sequenced in a study of blood T cells in healthy people across ages. The authors ran a second PCR of about 7 to 11 cycles using a sample-barcoded 5' primer and a J-beta primer mix. TCRdb itself ran the 5' RACE reads through MiXCR, one entry per CDR3 protein. The sample includes about 720,000 distinct CDR3 sequences, 20% to 25% seen only once; the top ten take 22%. The material sequenced was blood. The receptors stem from a man in his 70s in good health.

The DNA of the CDR3 is TGTGCCAGCAGCTGGGGTGGGACAAAATATTTTGAAGCTTTCTTT. Its protein is CASSWGGTKYFEAFF. This rearrangement joins TRBV11-3 to TRBJ1-1, with a tentative D call TRBD1 (6 bases). Germline values: CDR1 SGHNT, CDR2 YENEEA. The V and J ends lost 4 bases and 7 bases respectively, with 19 bases between them. This CDR3 comprises 15 residues.

This clonotype was seen only a few times. The chain couples TRBV7-9 to TRBJ1-3; D gene ambiguous. Germline V gene lookup returns CDR1 SEHNR and CDR2 FQNEAQ (reference sequence). The V gene lost 0 bases and the J gene lost 4 bases, with 16 bases spanning the gap. The CDR3 has 17 amino acids. The CDR3 DNA is TGTGCCAGCAGCTTAGCGCTAAGCCTCCTTCCCGGAAACACCATATATTTT. Translated, it gives CASSLALSLLPGNTIYF.

CDR3 amino acids: CASSPWGAGNSPLHF. The CDR3 DNA follows: TGTGCCAGCAGCCCCTGGGGGGCGGGTAATTCACCCCTCCACTTT. The gene calls are TRBV12-3 or TRBV12-4 and TRBJ1-6; D possibly corresponds to TRBD1 (6 bases). This CDR3 spans 15 amino acids. Between the trimmed V and J ends, which lost 6 bases and 6 bases, there was a span of 15 bases.

This clonotype was observed a handful of times. V and J are TRBV12-3 or TRBV12-4 and TRBJ2-7, with D perhaps TRBD2 (6 bases). The DNA matches TRBJ2-1 better at its end, which makes the J call doubtful. The CDR3 spans 11 residues. The CDR3 DNA reads as TGTGCCACCGGGGGAGGACCTGAGCAGTTCTTC. It encodes CATGGGPEQFF.

The genes are TRBV6-5 and TRBJ1-2, with a weak D call TRBD1 (6 bases). Deletions cut 8 bases from V and 2 bases from J, with 9 bases between. CDR1 is MNHEY and CDR2 is SVGAGI in the germline V gene. This CDR3 is 12 amino acids long. CDR3 amino acids: CASGGQNYGYTF. The DNA for the CDR3 is TGTGCCAGCGGCGGACAGAACTATGGCTACACCTTC.

This clonotype has more than one count but fewer than ten. The genes are TRBV27 and TRBJ1-2; 9 positions agree with TRBD1. CDR3 length equals 15 residues. Per the germline V gene, CDR1 is MNHEY and CDR2 is SMNVEV (reference sequence). V shed 6 bases and J 2 bases; nucleotides not matched to a gene: 7. In nucleotides, the CDR3 is TGTGCCAGCAGCCAACAGGGGGCGGGAAACTATGGCTACACCTTC. This encodes CASSQQGAGNYGYTF.

The V and J genes are TRBV19 and TRBJ2-1; 8 nucleotides match TRBD1. The ends lost 2 bases at V and 3 bases at J; junction bases unmatched: 0. The V gene's germline CDR1 is LNHDA and CDR2 SQIVND (reference sequence). The CDR3 loop spans 14 amino acids. CDR3: CASSITGGYNEQFF. The CDR3 coding sequence is TGTGCCAGTAGTATAACAGGGGGCTACAATGAGCAGTTCTTC.

This clonotype has more than one count but fewer than ten. J is TRBJ2-7 and V is TRBV29-1, with 11 bases lining up with TRBD2. CDR1 and CDR2 from the germline V gene are SQVTM and ANQGSEA. The CDR3 extends over 13 amino acids. V lost 6 bases and J lost 4; bases outside the gene matches: 5. The CDR3 region is CSVRLAGTYEQYV. CDR3 bases: TGCAGCGTGCGACTAGCGGGAACTTACGAGCAGTACGTC.

Only a few counts were recorded for this clonotype. The chain links TRBV6-1 to TRBJ2-7; 14 bases agree with TRBD2. Germline-derived CDR1 and CDR2 are MNHNS and SASEGT. This CDR3 spans 15 amino acids. V lost 6 bases, J lost 7 bases, and 8 bases stayed unmatched. CDR3 in amino acids: CASRTTGTSGGEQYV. The CDR3 nucleotides are TGTGCCAGCAGGACGACAGGGACTAGCGGGGGTGAGCAGTACGTC.

The V call is TRBV28, the J call TRBJ2-1, with 10 nucleotides matching TRBD1. The germline V gene encodes CDR1 MDHEN and CDR2 SYDVKM. Trimming at V came to 5 bases and at J to 8 bases, leaving 6 bases not matched to a gene. The CDR3 runs to 14 residues. The CDR3 loop reads CASSQDRGWDEQFF. In DNA, the CDR3 is TGTGCCAGCAGTCAGGACAGGGGGTGGGATGAGCAGTTCTTC.

Many counts were recorded for this clonotype. This sequence joins TRBV10-3 and TRBJ2-3, with unresolved D. Germline CDR1 reads ENHRY; CDR2 reads SYGVKD. This CDR3 contains 12 residues. V lost 10 bases and J lost 3, with 11 bases in between. The CDR3, as DNA: TGTGCCAGCACCGGCTCAACAGATACGCAGTATTTT. Its translation is CASTGSTDTQYF.

The chain couples TRBV27 to TRBJ1-2; 7 positions match TRBD1. The germline V gene encodes CDR1 MNHEY and CDR2 SMNVEV (reference sequence). J was trimmed by 7 bases and V by 5 bases; bases with no gene match: 10. CDR3 length: 14 residues. The CDR3 is CASSPSRGSGGYTF. The CDR3 bases are TGTGCCAGCAGTCCCAGCAGGGGGTCCGGTGGCTACACCTTC.

This clonotype was counted a few times. This sequence joins TRBV6-2 or TRBV6-3 and TRBJ1-5; 7 bases agree with TRBD1. Per the germline V gene, CDR1 is MNHEY and CDR2 is SVGEGT. The CDR3 runs to 13 residues. The trim removed 5 bases at V and 7 bases at J, leaving 5 bases unmatched. Here the CDR3 DNA reads TGTGCCAGCAGTCGACAGGGAACCCAGCCCCAGCATTTT. It codes for CASSRQGTQPQHF.

The chain combines TRBV9 with TRBJ2-2, with 9 nucleotides matching TRBD2. This CDR3 has 16 residues. Trimming removed 8 bases from V and 5 bases from J; junction bases left unmatched: 13. The V gene's germline CDR1 is SGDLS and CDR2 YYNGEE. The CDR3 DNA follows: TGTGCCAGGTTGTGTCTAGCGGGAAGTGGGACCGGGGAGCTGTTTTTT. It translates to CARLCLAGSGTGELFF.

This clonotype was detected only a few times. The V gene is TRBV15, the J gene TRBJ2-1; 8 bases map to TRBD2. V lost 1 base and J lost 0; bases outside the gene matches: 5. CDR1 is LNHNV, CDR2 YYDKDF, per germline (reference sequence). The CDR3 has 17 residues. The CDR3 protein is CATSRAGGVSSYNEQFF. The CDR3 region has the DNA TGTGCCACCAGCAGAGCCGGGGGGGTAAGCTCCTACAATGAGCAGTTCTTC.

This chain links TRBV28 with TRBJ2-7; D uncertain. The V and J ends lost 5 bases and 7 bases respectively, with 21 bases between them. Germline V lookup: CDR1 MDHEN, CDR2 SYDVKM. The CDR3 extends over 15 amino acids. CDR3 loop: CASSLPQIRTEEQYF. Here the CDR3 DNA reads TGTGCCAGCAGTCTCCCCCAGATAAGGACGGAGGAGCAGTACTTC.